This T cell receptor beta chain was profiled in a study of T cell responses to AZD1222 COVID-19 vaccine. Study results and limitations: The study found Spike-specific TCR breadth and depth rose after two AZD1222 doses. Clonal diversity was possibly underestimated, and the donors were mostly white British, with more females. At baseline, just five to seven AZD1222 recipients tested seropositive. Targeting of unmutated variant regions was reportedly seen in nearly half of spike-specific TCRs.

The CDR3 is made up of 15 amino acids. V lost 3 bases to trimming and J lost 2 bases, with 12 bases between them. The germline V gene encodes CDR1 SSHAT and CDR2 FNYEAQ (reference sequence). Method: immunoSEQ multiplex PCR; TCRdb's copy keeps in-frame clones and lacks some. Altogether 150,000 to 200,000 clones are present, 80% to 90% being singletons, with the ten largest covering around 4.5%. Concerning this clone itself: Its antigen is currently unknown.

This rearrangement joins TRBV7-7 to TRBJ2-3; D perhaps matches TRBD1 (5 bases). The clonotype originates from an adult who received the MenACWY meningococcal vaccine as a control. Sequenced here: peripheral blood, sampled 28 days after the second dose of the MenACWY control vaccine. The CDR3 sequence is CASSLGPGYTDTQYF. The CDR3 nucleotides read TGTGCCAGCAGCTTGGGGCCCGGTTACACAGATACGCAGTATTTT.